Reported below is one T cell receptor (beta chain). The data were taken from a study of T cell changes during pregnancy in multiple sclerosis. The protocol was immunoSEQ multiplex PCR, while the TCRdb copy is restricted to in-frame clones and leaves out a portion. The data show about 67,000 clones, with around 90% seen just once and roughly 2.1% held by the top ten. CDR1 is WNHNN and CDR2 is SYGVQD in the germline V gene (reference sequence). V was cut by 9 bases and J by 1 base, with 14 bases left in between. This CDR3 spans 14 amino acids. Material: peripheral blood, obtained in the first trimester of pregnancy. This chain joins TRBV10-1 and TRBJ2-3; TRBD2 is a possible D gene (5 bases). The sequence was obtained from a female donor with multiple sclerosis, enrolled in a pregnancy study. CDR3 sequence: CASPEGGCTDTQYF. In DNA form, the CDR3 reads TGCGCCAGTCCCGAGGGCGGATGCACAGATACGCAGTATTTT.